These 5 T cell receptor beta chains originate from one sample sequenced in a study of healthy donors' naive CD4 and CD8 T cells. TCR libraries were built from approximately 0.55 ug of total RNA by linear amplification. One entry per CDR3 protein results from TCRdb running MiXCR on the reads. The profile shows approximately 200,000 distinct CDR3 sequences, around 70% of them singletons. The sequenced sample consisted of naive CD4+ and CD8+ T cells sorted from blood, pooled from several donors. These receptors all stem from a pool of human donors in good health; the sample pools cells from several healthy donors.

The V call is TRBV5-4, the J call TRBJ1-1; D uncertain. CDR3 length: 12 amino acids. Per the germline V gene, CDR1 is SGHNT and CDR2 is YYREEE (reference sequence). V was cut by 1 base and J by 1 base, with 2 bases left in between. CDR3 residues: CASSLPNTEAFF. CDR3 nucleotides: TGTGCCAGCAGCTTGCCGAACACTGAAGCTTTCTTT.

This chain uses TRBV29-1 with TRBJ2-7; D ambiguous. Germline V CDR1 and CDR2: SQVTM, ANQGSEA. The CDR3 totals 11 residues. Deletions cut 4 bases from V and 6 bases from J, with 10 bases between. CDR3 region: CSVGRGGEQYF. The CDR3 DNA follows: TGCAGCGTTGGACGAGGTGGCGAGCAGTACTTC.

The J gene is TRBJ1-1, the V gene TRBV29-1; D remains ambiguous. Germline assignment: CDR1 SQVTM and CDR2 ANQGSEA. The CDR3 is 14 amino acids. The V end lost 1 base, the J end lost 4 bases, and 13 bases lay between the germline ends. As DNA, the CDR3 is TGCAGCGTTGAAGGAGTGGGAACGGGCACTGAAGCTTTCTTT. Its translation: CSVEGVGTGTEAFF.

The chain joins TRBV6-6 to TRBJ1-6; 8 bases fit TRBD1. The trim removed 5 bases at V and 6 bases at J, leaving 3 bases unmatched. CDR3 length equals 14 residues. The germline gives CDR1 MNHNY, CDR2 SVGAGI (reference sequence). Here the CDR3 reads CASSKGQVNSPLHF. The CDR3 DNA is TGTGCCAGCAGTAAGGGACAGGTTAATTCACCCCTCCACTTT.

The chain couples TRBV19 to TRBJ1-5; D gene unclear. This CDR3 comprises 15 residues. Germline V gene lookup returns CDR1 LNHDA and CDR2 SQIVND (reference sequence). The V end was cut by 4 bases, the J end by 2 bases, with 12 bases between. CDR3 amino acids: CASSTTEGGNQPQHF. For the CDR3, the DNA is TGTGCCAGTAGTACGACGGAGGGTGGCAATCAGCCCCAGCATTTT.